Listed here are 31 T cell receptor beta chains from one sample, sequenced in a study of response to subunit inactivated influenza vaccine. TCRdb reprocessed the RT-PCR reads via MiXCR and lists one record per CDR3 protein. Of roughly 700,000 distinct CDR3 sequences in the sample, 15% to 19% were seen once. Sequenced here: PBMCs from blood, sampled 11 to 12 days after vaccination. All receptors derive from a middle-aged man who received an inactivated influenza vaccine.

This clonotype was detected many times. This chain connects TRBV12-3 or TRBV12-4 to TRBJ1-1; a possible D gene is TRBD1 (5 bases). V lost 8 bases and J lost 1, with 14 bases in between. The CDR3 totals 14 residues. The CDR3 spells CASLHGTGNTEAFF. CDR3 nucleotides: TGTGCCAGCCTACACGGGACGGGGAACACTGAAGCTTTCTTT.

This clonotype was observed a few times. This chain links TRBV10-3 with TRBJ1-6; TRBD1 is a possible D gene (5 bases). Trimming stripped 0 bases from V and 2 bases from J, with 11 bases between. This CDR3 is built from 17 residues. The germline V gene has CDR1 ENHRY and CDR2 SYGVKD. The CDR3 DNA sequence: TGTGCCATCAGTGAGTCAGGAGGGGAGACCTATAATTCACCCCTCCACTTT. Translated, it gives CAISESGGETYNSPLHF.

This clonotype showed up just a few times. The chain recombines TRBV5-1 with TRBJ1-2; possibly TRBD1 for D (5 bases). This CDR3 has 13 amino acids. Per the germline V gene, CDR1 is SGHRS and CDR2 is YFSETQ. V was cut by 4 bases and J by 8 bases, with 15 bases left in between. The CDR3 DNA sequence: TGCGCCAGCAGCCCGGGACGGCTGCGGGGCTACACCTTC. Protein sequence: CASSPGRLRGYTF.

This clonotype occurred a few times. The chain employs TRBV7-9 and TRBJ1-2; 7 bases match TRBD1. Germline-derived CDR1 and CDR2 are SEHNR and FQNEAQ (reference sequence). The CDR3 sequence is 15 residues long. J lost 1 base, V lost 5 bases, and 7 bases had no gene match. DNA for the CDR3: TGTGCCAGCAGCACGGGGGGACAGATTAACTATGGCTACACCTTC. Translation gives CASSTGGQINYGYTF.

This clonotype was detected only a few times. DNA of the CDR3: TGTGCCAGCAGTGAAGCGCTTCGCGTGAGGGGCTATGGCTACACCTTC. It codes for CASSEALRVRGYGYTF. The V and J genes are TRBV6-1 and TRBJ1-2, with D perhaps matching TRBD1 (5 bases). Trimming left V 0 bases short and J 4 bases short, with 15 bases between. The CDR3 has 16 amino acids. Germline values: CDR1 MNHNS, CDR2 SASEGT.

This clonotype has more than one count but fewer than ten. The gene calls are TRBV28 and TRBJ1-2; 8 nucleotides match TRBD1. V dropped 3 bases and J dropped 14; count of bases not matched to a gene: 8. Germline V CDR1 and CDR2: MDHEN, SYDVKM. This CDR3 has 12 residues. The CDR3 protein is CASSFRRTGLTF. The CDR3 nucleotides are TGTGCCAGCAGTTTCCGACGGACAGGGTTAACCTTC.

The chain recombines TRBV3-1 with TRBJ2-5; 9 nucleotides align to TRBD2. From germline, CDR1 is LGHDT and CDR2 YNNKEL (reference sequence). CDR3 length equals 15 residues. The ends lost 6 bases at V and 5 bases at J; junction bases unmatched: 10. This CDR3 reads CASRADSGSRETQYF. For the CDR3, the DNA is TGTGCCAGCAGGGCAGATAGCGGGAGCCGGGAGACCCAGTACTTC.

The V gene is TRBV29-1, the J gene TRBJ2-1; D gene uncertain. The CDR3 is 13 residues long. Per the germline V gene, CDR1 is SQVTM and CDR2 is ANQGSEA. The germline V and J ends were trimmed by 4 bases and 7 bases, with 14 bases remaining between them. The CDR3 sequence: CSVGLARWNEQFF. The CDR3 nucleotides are TGCAGCGTTGGCCTTGCTAGGTGGAATGAGCAGTTCTTC.

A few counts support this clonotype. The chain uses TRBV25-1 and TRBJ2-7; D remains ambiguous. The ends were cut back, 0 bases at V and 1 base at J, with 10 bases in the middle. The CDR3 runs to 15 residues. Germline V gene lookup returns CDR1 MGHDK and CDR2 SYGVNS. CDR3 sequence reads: CASSEYKGQSYEQYF. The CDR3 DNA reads TGTGCCAGCAGTGAATATAAAGGCCAATCCTACGAGCAGTACTTC.

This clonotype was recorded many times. CDR3 sequence reads: CASSQEFVYKNTGELFF. Written as DNA, the CDR3 is TGCGCCAGCAGCCAAGAGTTTGTCTATAAGAACACCGGGGAGCTGTTTTTT. The J gene is TRBJ2-2, the V gene TRBV4-3; D not certain. The V end was cut by 0 bases, the J end by 1 base, with 12 bases between. Germline V gene lookup returns CDR1 LGHNA and CDR2 YSLEER. The CDR3 runs to 17 residues.

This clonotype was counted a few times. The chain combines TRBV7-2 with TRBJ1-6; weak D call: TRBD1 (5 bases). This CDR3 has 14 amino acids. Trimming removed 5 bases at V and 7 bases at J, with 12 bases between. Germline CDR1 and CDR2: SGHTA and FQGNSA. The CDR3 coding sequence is TGTGCCAGCAGCCCTAGGGGAGGGAATTCACCCCTCCACTTT. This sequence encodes CASSPRGGNSPLHF.

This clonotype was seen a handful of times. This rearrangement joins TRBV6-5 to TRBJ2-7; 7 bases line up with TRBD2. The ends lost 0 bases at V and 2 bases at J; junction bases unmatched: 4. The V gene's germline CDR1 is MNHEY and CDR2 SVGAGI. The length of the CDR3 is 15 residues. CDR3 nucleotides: TGTGCCAGCAGTTACTCCTCTAGCGGCCCCTACGAGCAGTACTTC. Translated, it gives CASSYSSSGPYEQYF.

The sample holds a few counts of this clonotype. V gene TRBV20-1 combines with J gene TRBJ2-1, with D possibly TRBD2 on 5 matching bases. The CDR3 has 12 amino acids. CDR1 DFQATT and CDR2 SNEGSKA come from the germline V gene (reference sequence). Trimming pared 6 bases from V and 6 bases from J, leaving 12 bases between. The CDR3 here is CSASERSNEQFF. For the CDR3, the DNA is TGCAGTGCAAGCGAGCGGAGCAATGAGCAGTTCTTC.

As DNA, the CDR3 is TGTGCCAGCAGCTTGCTGCGGGAGTACACAGATACGCAGTATTTT. Protein: CASSLLREYTDTQYF. This chain joins TRBV5-6 and TRBJ2-3, with TRBD2 matching over 7 bases. Looked up from germline, CDR1 is SGHDT and CDR2 is YYEEEE. The CDR3 spans 15 residues. After removal of 1 base from V and 2 bases from J, the junction contained 4 bases not matched to a gene. Looking up the rest from reference TRBV5-6 and TRBJ2-3 gives the full variable domain: DAGVTQSPTHLIKTRGQQVTLRCSPKSGHDTVSWYQQALGQGPQFIFQYYEEEERQRGNFPDRFSGHQFPNYSSELNVNALLLGDSALYLCASSLLREYTDTQYFGPGTRLTVL.

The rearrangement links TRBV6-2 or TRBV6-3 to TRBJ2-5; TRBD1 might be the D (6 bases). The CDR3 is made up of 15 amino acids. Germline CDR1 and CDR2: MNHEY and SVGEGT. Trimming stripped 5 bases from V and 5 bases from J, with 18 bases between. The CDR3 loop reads CASSPEGGGRETQYF. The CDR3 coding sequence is TGTGCCAGCAGTCCCGAAGGGGGTGGTCGGGAGACCCAGTACTTC.

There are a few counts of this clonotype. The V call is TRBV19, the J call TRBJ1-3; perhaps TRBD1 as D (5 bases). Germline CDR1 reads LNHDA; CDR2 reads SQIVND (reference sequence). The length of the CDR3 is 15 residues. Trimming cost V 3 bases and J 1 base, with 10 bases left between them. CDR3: CASSIRVTSGNTIYF. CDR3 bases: TGTGCCAGTAGTATCAGGGTCACGTCTGGAAACACCATATATTTT.

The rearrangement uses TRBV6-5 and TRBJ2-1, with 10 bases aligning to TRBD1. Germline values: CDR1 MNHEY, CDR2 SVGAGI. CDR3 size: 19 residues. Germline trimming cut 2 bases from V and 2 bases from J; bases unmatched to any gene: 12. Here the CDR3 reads CASSYEGTGVPLTYNEQFF. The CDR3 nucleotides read TGTGCCAGCAGTTACGAGGGGACAGGGGTTCCTCTAACCTACAATGAGCAGTTCTTC.

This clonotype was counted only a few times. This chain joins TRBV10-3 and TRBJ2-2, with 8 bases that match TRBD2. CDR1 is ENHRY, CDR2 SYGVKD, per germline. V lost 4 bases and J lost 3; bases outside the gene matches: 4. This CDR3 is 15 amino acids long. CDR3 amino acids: CAISVRRGDTGELFF. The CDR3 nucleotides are TGTGCCATCAGTGTGCGGCGGGGGGACACCGGGGAGCTGTTTTTT.

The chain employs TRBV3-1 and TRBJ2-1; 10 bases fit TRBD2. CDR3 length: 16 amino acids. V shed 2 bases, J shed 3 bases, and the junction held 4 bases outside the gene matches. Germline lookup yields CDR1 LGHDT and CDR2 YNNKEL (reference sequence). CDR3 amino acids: CASSQTSGVLYNEQFF. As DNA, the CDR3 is TGTGCCAGCAGCCAAACTAGCGGGGTTCTCTACAATGAGCAGTTCTTC.

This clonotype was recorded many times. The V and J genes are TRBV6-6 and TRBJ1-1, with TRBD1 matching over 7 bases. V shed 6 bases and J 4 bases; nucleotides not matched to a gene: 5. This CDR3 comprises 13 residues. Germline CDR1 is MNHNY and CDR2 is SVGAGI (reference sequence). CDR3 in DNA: TGTGCCAGCAGCCGGACAGGCTCCACTGAAGCTTTCTTT. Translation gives CASSRTGSTEAFF.

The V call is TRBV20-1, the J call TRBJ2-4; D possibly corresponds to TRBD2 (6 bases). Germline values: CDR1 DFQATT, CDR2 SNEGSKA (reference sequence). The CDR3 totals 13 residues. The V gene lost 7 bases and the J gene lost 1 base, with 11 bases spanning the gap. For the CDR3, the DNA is TGCAGTGGGGGGGTGACCGCCAAAAACATTCAGTACTTC. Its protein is CSGGVTAKNIQYF.

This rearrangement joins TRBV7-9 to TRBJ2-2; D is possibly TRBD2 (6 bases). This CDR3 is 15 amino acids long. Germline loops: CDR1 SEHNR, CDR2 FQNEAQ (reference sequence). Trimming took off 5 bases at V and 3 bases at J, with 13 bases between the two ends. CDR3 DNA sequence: TGTGCCAGCAGCCACGGGGGAGCAGACACCGGGGAGCTGTTTTTT. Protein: CASSHGGADTGELFF.

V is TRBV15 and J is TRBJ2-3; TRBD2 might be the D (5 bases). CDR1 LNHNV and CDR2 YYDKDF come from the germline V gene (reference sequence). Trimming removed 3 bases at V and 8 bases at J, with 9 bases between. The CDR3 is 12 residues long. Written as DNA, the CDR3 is TGTGCCACCAGCAGGGACGCGGGTACGCAGTATTTT. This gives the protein CATSRDAGTQYF. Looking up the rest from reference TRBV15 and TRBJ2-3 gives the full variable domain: DAMVIQNPRYQVTQFGKPVTLSCSQTLNHNVMYWYQQKSSQAPKLLFHYYDKDFNNEADTPDNFQSRRPNTSFCFLDIRSPGLGDTAMYLCATSRDAGTQYFGPGTRLTVL.

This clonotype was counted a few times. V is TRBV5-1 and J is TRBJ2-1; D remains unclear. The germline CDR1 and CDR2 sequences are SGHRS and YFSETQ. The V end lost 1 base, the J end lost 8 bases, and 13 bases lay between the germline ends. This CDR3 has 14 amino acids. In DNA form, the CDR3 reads TGCGCCAGCAGCTTGTATTCCCCCGACGATGAGCAGTTCTTC. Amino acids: CASSLYSPDDEQFF.

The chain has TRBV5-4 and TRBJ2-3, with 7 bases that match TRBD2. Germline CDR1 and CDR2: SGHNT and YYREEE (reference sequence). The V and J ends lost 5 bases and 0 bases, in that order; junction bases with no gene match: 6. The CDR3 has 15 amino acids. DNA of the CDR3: TGTGCCAGCAGGCAATTCGGGAGGAGCACAGATACGCAGTATTTT. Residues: CASRQFGRSTDTQYF. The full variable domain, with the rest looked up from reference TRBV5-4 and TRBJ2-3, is ETGVTQSPTHLIKTRGQQVTLRCSSQSGHNTVSWYQQALGQGPQFIFQYYREEENGRGNFPPRFSGLQFPNYSSELNVNALELDDSALYLCASRQFGRSTDTQYFGPGTRLTVL.

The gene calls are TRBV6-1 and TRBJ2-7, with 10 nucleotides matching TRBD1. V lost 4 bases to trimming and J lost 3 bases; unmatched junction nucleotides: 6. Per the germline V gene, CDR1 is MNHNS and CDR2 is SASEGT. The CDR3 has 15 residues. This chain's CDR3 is CASSGPGTGVYEQYF. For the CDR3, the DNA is TGTGCCAGCAGTGGGCCCGGGACAGGGGTCTACGAGCAGTACTTC.

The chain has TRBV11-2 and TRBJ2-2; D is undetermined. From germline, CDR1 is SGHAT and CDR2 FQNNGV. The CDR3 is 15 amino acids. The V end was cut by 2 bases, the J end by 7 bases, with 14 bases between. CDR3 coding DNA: TGTGCCAGCAGCTTATCCTCGACAATGGTCGGGGAGCTGTTTTTT. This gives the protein CASSLSSTMVGELFF. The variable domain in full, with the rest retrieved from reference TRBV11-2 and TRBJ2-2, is EAGVAQSPRYKIIEKRQSVAFWCNPISGHATLYWYQQILGQGPKLLIQFQNNGVVDDSQLPKDRFSAERLKGVDSTLKIQPAKLEDSAVYLCASSLSSTMVGELFFGEGSRLTVL.

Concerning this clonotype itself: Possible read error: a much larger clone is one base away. The CDR3 nucleotides read TGTGCCACCAGCAGGCGACAGGGGACGGGGACAGATACGCAGTATTTT. It codes for CATSRRQGTGTDTQYF. The chain combines TRBV15 with TRBJ2-3; 8 positions agree with TRBD1. This CDR3 spans 16 amino acids. V shed 3 bases, J shed 3 bases, and the junction held 8 bases outside the gene matches. The germline V gene encodes CDR1 LNHNV and CDR2 YYDKDF (reference sequence).

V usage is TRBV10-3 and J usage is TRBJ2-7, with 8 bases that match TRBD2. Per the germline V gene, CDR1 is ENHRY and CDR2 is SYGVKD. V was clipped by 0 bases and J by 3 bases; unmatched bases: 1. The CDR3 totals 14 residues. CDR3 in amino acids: CAISESGTSYEQYF. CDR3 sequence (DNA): TGTGCCATCAGTGAGTCTGGGACTAGCTACGAGCAGTACTTC.

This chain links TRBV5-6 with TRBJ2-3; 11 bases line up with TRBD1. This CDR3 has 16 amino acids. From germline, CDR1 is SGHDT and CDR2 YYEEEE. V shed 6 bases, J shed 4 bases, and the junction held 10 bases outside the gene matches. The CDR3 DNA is TGTGCCAGCACCCTGGGGACAGGGGGAATGGCAGATACGCAGTATTTT. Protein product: CASTLGTGGMADTQYF.

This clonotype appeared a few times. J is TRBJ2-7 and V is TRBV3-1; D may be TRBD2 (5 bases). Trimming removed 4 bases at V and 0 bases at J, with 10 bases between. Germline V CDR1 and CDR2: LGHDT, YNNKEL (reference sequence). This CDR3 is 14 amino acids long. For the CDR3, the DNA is TGTGCCAGCAGCCGCGGGCCGAGCTCCTACGAGCAGTACTTC. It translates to CASSRGPSSYEQYF.